The rows below give T cell receptor beta chains drawn from one sample of a study of blood T cell repertoires in COVID-19. Sequencing used immunoSEQ multiplex PCR; TCRdb keeps in-frame clones, though not all of them. This sample has 130,000 to 150,000 clones; roughly four fifths occur once, and the top ten carry roughly 9%. Sequenced input: peripheral blood. The receptors come from an elderly woman in a cohort sampled during active or convalescent COVID-19. Both conserved end residues are part of each CDR3. A D gene is named only where the DNA matches it firmly. For some rows the clone size is stated as once, few or many, or as a class when expanded; others skip it.

len	d_gene	j_gene	v_gene	abundance	CDR3nt	CDR3aa
15	TRBD1	TRBJ1-6	TRBV5-1	few	TGCGCCAGCAGCTTGGGGGACAGGGAGAGTTCACCCCTCCACTTT	CASSLGDRESSPLHF
13	.	TRBJ1-6	TRBV30	.	TGTGCCGGGACTCGGGGGAATAATTCACCCCTCCACTTT	CAGTRGNNSPLHF
12	.	TRBJ1-1	TRBV6-4	.	TGTGCCAGCAGTGCGGGGGGCGGACAAGAAAGATTT	CASSAGGGQERF
16	.	TRBJ2-1	TRBV7-9	.	TGTGCCAGCAGCTTAGAAGGGGCTAGCTCCTACAATGAGCAGTTCTTC	CASSLEGASSYNEQFF
15	TRBD1	TRBJ1-2	TRBV18	.	TGTGCCAGCTCACCACCGAAGGGACAGAACTATGGCTACACCTTC	CASSPPKGQNYGYTF
16	TRBD1	TRBJ1-2	TRBV9	.	TGTGCCAGCAGCGAGGGACAGGGATCGCCTAACTATGGCTACACCTTC	CASSEGQGSPNYGYTF
14	.	TRBJ2-7	TRBV6-1	.	TGTGCCAGCAGTGAAGCGCTTCGGGGCTACGAGCAGTACTTC	CASSEALRGYEQYF
14	.	TRBJ1-4	TRBV19	.	TGTGCCAGTAGTATCGTCGGGGGGGATGAAAAACTGTTTTTT	CASSIVGGDEKLFF
15	TRBD1	TRBJ2-3	TRBV4-3	.	TGCGCCAGCAGCCAGACAGGGCCCGGGGTGGATACGCAGTATTTT	CASSQTGPGVDTQYF
16	TRBD2	TRBJ2-5	TRBV5-5	few	TGTGCCAGCAGCTTGTCCCCGGGGGGGCTTAGGGAGACCCAGTACTTC	CASSLSPGGLRETQYF
15	.	TRBJ1-4	TRBV30	.	TGTGCCTGGAGTGTCAGGGACTTCGGACGGGAAAAACTGTTTTTT	CAWSVRDFGREKLFF
14	.	TRBJ1-6	TRBV7-2	.	TGTGCCAGCAGCGCGACAGTGGATAATTCACCCCTCCACTTT	CASSATVDNSPLHF
15	.	TRBJ1-2	TRBV19	.	TGTGCCAGTAGTATAGATTTGGTTACAGGTCGTGGCTACACCTTC	CASSIDLVTGRGYTF
13	.	TRBJ2-1	TRBV30	once	TGTGCCAGCAACAGGATCCCCTACAATGAGCAGTTCTTC	CASNRIPYNEQFF
15	.	TRBJ2-5	TRBV7-9	once	TGTGCCAGCAGCTTGCGGACAGCCCAGGGAGAGACCCAGTACTTC	CASSLRTAQGETQYF
15	.	TRBJ2-5	TRBV19	.	TGTGCCAGTAGTATGAGGGAGGTGAGGGAAGAGACCCAGTACTTC	CASSMREVREETQYF
14	.	TRBJ2-7	TRBV18	.	TGTGCCAGCCTTACCGGAGGCAACCCGAAAGAGCAGTACTTC	CASLTGGNPKEQYF
13	.	TRBJ1-6	TRBV5-4	.	TGTGCCAGCAAGATGGGGAGTGTACCACCCCTCCACTTT	CASKMGSVPPLHF
16	.	TRBJ2-7	TRBV7-9	.	TGTGCCAGCAGCCGAGGTACAGGGTCTAACTCCTACGAGCAGTACTTC	CASSRGTGSNSYEQYF
14	.	TRBJ1-4	TRBV2	.	TGTGCCAGCATCTTCGGGGAAACTAATGAAAAACTGTTTTTT	CASIFGETNEKLFF
15	TRBD2	TRBJ2-7	TRBV7-2	.	TGTGCCAGCAGCTTAATGGCTAGCGGGACTTACGAGCAGTACTTC	CASSLMASGTYEQYF
15	.	TRBJ2-3	TRBV5-4	.	TGTGCCAGCAGCTTCGGGGGGCCCTCCCCAGATACGCAGTATTTT	CASSFGGPSPDTQYF
14	.	TRBJ2-5	TRBV19	.	TGTGCCAGTAGTATAGCCCCTGCGGTTTCGGCCCAGTACTTC	CASSIAPAVSAQYF
15	.	TRBJ1-1	TRBV9	.	TGTGCCAGCAGCGTAGTGGGGCAAATGAACACTGAAGCTTTCTTT	CASSVVGQMNTEAFF
13	.	TRBJ1-4	TRBV12-3/TRBV12-4	.	TGTGCCAGCAGACAGTCAACTAATGAAAAACTGTTTTTT	CASRQSTNEKLFF
14	.	TRBJ1-2	TRBV6-5	.	TGTGCCAGCAACATAGACAGGAATAACTATGGCTACACCTTC	CASNIDRNNYGYTF
16	TRBD2	TRBJ2-1	TRBV7-2	.	TGTGCCAGCAGCTTAACATGGTCGGGGGGGTACAATGAGCAGTTCTTC	CASSLTWSGGYNEQFF
14	TRBD1	TRBJ1-2	TRBV19	few	TGTGCCAGTAGTACGGACAGGTCTAACTATGGCTACACCTTC	CASSTDRSNYGYTF
15	TRBD1	TRBJ2-1	TRBV9	once	TGTGCCAGCAGCACCTCGACAGGGGTCGTCGATGAGCAGTTCTTC	CASSTSTGVVDEQFF
13	.	TRBJ2-3	TRBV3-1/TRBV3-2	.	TGTGCCAGCAGCCTCTCTAGCACAGATACGCAGTATTTT	CASSLSSTDTQYF
15	TRBD2	TRBJ2-2	TRBV9	.	TGTGCCAGCAGCCCGGGGGGGCAGAACACCGGGGAGCTGTTTTTT	CASSPGGQNTGELFF
16	.	TRBJ1-6	TRBV5-6	.	TGTGCCAGCAGCTTGGACTTCGGGACCTATAATTCACCCCTCCACTTT	CASSLDFGTYNSPLHF
13	.	TRBJ1-2	TRBV6-5	.	TGTGCCAGCAGTTACTCTCCGACGGGGGGCTATACCTTC	CASSYSPTGGYTF
14	.	TRBJ1-1	TRBV15	.	TGTGCCACCAGCAGGGACAGACAGGCCACTGAAGCTTTCTTT	CATSRDRQATEAFF
16	TRBD1	TRBJ1-6	TRBV5-1	.	TGCGCCAGCAGGTTGGGGACAGCAATTGATAATTCACCCCTCCACTTT	CASRLGTAIDNSPLHF
13	.	TRBJ2-1	TRBV2	.	TGTGCCAGCATGGTAGCGTCTTACAATGAGCAGTTCTTC	CASMVASYNEQFF
13	TRBD2	TRBJ2-7	TRBV11-2	.	TGTGCCAGCAGCCTGGGGGGGAGCTACGAGCAGTACTTC	CASSLGGSYEQYF
14	TRBD2	TRBJ2-1	TRBV2	.	TGTGCCAGCAGAGGGACTAGCGGGGTCGGTGAGCAGTTCTTC	CASRGTSGVGEQFF
15	TRBD2	TRBJ2-2	TRBV6-2/TRBV6-3	.	TGTGCCAGCAGTTTTTTGGCGGGGGGAACCGGGGAGCTGTTTTTT	CASSFLAGGTGELFF
14	TRBD1	TRBJ2-1	TRBV7-3	.	TGTGCCAGCAGCCAAACAGGGGGCCCCAATGAGCAGTTCTTC	CASSQTGGPNEQFF
14	TRBD1	TRBJ1-2	TRBV27	.	TGTGCCAGCAAACTTCAGGGGGCAGGTGGTGGCTACACCTTC	CASKLQGAGGGYTF
16	TRBD1	TRBJ1-1	TRBV5-1	.	TGCGCCAGCAGCCGCGCAACCGACAGGGGGGACACTGAAGCTTTCTTT	CASSRATDRGDTEAFF
15	.	TRBJ1-5	TRBV5-1	.	TGCGCCAGCAGCTTGACAGGGTTGGGCAATCAGCCCCAGCATTTT	CASSLTGLGNQPQHF
15	TRBD1	TRBJ1-2	TRBV9	.	TGTGCCAGCAGCGAGGAGGGGGCAGGGAAGCATGGCTACACCTTC	CASSEEGAGKHGYTF
14	TRBD1	TRBJ2-7	TRBV5-1	.	TGCGCCAGCAGCGGAGGGACAGGGAACTACGAGCAGTACTTC	CASSGGTGNYEQYF
14	.	TRBJ1-3	TRBV6-6	.	TGTGCCAGCAGTCCCAGGGGCCAGTTAAACACCATATATTTT	CASSPRGQLNTIYF
13	.	TRBJ2-1	TRBV5-1	.	TGCGCCAGCAGCTTACTTCAGGGAAAGGGGCAAATCTTC	CASSLLQGKGQIF
14	TRBD2	TRBJ2-3	TRBV5-4	once	TGTGCCAGCAGCTTGGTGGGGGGGTCAGATACGCAGTATTTT	CASSLVGGSDTQYF
16	TRBD1	TRBJ1-2	TRBV9	.	TGTGCCAGCAGCGTAGATGTGGCAGGGGGCGCTTCTGGCTACACCTTC	CASSVDVAGGASGYTF
13	.	TRBJ1-6	TRBV19	.	TGTGCCAGTCAAAGACAGCCCAATTCACCCCTCCACTTT	CASQRQPNSPLHF
12	.	TRBJ2-3	TRBV12-3/TRBV12-4	.	TGTGCCAGCAGTACGACAGCGGATACGCAGTATTTT	CASSTTADTQYF
16	TRBD2	TRBJ2-3	TRBV6-2/TRBV6-3	.	TGTGCCAGCAGTTCGGGGGGGATTATTGGCACAGATACGCAGTATTTT	CASSSGGIIGTDTQYF
13	.	TRBJ2-2	TRBV6-1	.	TGTGCCAGCAGTGAAGCCGGGGTGGGCGGGCTGTTTTTT	CASSEAGVGGLFF
19	TRBD1	TRBJ1-1	TRBV23-1	.	TGCGCCAGCAGTCAATCGGAAGTCGGGCAGGGGGCCGGGAACACTGAAGCTTTCTTT	CASSQSEVGQGAGNTEAFF
14	.	TRBJ1-2	TRBV27	.	TGTGCCAGCAGTTTAAGGGGCGGGGTGTATGGCTACACCTTC	CASSLRGGVYGYTF
16	.	TRBJ1-5	TRBV28	.	TGTGCCAGCAGAGGCAGGACACCCCTTGGGAATCAGCCCCAGCATTTT	CASRGRTPLGNQPQHF
15	.	TRBJ2-3	TRBV6-5	few	TGTGCCAGCAGTTACAAGAGGGCTGGCACAGATACGCAGTATTTT	CASSYKRAGTDTQYF
14	TRBD1	TRBJ2-2	TRBV6-4	.	TGTGCCAGCCGTCGAGGACAGGGTTCCGGGGAGCTGTTTTTT	CASRRGQGSGELFF
15	TRBD2	TRBJ2-1	TRBV5-6	.	TGTGCCAGCAGCTTGAGCCAGCGGGGCTACAATGAGCAGTTCTTC	CASSLSQRGYNEQFF
15	.	TRBJ1-1	TRBV6-5	once	TGTGCCAGCAGTTACCAATCACCCGTGAGGACTGAAGCTTTCTTT	CASSYQSPVRTEAFF